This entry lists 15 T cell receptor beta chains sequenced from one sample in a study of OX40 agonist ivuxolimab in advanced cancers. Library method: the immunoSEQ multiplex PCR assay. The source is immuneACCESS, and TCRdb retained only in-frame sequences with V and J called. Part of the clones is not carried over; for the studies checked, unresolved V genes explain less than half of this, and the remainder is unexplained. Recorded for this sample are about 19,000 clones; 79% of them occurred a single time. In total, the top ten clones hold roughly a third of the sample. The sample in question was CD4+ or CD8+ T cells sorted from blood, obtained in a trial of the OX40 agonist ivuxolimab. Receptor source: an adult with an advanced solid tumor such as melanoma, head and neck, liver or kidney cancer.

Here the CDR3 reads CAWNGGGLYGYTF. DNA of the CDR3: TGTGCCTGGAATGGTGGGGGCCTCTATGGCTACACCTTC. The chain combines TRBV30 with TRBJ1-2, with D possibly TRBD1 on 6 matching bases. V was trimmed by 4 bases and J by 4 bases, leaving 13 bases between them. There are 13 residues in the CDR3. Germline CDR1 and CDR2: GTSNPN and SVGIG (reference sequence).

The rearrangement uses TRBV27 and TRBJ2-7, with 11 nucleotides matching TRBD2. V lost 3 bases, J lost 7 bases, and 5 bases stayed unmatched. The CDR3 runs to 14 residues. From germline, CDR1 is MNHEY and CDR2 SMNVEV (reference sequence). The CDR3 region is CASSFSGGAFEQYF. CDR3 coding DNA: TGTGCCAGCAGTTTTAGCGGGGGGGCCTTTGAGCAGTACTTC.

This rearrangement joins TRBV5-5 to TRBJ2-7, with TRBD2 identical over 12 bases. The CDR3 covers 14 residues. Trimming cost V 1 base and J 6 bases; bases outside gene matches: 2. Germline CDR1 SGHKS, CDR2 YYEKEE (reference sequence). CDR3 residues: CASSLSGLAGEQYF. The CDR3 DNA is TGTGCCAGCAGCTTGTCGGGACTAGCGGGCGAGCAGTACTTC.

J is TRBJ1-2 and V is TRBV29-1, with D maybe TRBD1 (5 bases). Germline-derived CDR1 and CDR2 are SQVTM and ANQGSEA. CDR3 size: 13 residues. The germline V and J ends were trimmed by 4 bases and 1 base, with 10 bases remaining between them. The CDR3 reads CSVVDSYNYGYTF. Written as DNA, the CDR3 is TGCAGCGTTGTCGACAGCTATAACTATGGCTACACCTTC.

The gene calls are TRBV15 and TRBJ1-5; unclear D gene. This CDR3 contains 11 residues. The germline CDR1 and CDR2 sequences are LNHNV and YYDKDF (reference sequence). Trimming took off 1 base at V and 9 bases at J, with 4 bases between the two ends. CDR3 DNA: TGTGCCACCAGCAGAGTGGGGCCCCAGCATTTT. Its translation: CATSRVGPQHF.

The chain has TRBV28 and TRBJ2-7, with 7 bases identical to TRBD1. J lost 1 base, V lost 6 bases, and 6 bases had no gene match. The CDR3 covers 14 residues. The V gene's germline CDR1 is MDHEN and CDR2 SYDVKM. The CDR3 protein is CASRSRDSSYEQYF. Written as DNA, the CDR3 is TGTGCCAGCAGGTCCCGGGACAGTTCCTACGAGCAGTACTTC.

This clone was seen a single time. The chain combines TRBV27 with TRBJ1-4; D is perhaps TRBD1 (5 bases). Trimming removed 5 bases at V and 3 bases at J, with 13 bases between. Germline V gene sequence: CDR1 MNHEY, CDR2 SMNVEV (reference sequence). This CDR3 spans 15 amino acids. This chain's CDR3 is CASSHPGEANEKLFF. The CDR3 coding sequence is TGTGCCAGCAGTCACCCGGGGGAGGCTAATGAAAAACTGTTTTTT.

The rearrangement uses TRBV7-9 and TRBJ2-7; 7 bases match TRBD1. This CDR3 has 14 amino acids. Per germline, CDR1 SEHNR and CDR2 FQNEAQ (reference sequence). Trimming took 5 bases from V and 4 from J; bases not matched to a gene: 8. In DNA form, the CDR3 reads TGTGCCAGCAGCCCCACCGGGACAGAGTACGAGCAGTACTTC. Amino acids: CASSPTGTEYEQYF.

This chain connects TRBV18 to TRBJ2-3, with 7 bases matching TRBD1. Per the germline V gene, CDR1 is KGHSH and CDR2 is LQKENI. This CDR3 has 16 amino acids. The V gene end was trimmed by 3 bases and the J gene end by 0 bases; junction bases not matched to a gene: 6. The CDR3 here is CASSPAAGGSTDTQYF. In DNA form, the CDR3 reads TGTGCCAGCTCACCCGCGGCAGGGGGAAGCACAGATACGCAGTATTTT.

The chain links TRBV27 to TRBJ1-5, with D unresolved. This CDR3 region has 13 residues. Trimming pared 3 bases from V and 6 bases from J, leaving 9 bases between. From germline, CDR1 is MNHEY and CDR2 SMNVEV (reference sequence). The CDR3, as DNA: TGTGCCAGCAGTTTTGGCAGGCTTCAGCCCCAGCATTTT. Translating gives CASSFGRLQPQHF.

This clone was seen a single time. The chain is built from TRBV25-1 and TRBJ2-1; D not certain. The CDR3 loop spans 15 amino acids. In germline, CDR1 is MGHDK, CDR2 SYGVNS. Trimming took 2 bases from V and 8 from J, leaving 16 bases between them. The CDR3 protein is CASSELPGRSDEQFF. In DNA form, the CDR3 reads TGTGCCAGCAGTGAACTTCCTGGCAGGTCGGATGAGCAGTTCTTC.

In nucleotides, the CDR3 is TGTGCCAGCTCTTGGACAGACTCTAACTATGGCTACACCTTC. Translation: CASSWTDSNYGYTF. The chain is built from TRBV25-1 and TRBJ1-2; D possibly corresponds to TRBD1 (6 bases). The germline V and J ends were trimmed by 8 bases and 0 bases, with 13 bases remaining between them. Germline V gives CDR1 MGHDK, CDR2 SYGVNS. The CDR3 runs to 14 residues.

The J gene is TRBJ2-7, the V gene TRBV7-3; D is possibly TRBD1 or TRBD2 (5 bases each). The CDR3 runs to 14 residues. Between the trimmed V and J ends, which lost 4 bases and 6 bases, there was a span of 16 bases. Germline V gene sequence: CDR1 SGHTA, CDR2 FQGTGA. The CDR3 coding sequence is TGTGCCAGCAGCTCGTCCCTAGGGGACGGCGAGCAGTACTTC. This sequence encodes CASSSSLGDGEQYF. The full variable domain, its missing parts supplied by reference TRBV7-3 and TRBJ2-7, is GAGVSQTPSNKVTEKGKYVELRCDPISGHTALYWYRQSLGQGPEFLIYFQGTGAADDSGLPNDRFFAVRPEGSVSTLKIQRTERGDSAVYLCASSSSLGDGEQYFGPGTRLTVT.

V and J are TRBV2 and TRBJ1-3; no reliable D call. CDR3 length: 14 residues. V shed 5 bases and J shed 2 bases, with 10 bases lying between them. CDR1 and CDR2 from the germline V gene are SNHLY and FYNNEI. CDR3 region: CASSNPGTGNTIYF. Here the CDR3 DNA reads TGTGCCAGCAGTAACCCTGGGACTGGAAACACCATATATTTT.

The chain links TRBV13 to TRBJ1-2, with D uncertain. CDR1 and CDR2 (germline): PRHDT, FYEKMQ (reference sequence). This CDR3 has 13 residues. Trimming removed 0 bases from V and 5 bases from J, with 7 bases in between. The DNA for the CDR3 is TGTGCCAGCAGCTTAGGGGACTCGTATGGCTACACCTTC. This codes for CASSLGDSYGYTF.